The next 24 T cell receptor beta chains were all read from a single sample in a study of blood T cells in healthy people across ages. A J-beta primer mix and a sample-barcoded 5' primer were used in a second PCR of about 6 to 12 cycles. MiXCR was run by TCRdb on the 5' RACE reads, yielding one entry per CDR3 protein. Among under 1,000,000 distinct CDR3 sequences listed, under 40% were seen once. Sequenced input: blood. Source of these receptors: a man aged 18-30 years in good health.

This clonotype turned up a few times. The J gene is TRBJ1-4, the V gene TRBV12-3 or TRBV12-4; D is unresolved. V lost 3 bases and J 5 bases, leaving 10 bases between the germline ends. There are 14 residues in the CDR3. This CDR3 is CASSFRPGNEKLFF. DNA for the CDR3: TGTGCCAGCAGTTTTCGACCAGGAAATGAAAAACTGTTTTTT.

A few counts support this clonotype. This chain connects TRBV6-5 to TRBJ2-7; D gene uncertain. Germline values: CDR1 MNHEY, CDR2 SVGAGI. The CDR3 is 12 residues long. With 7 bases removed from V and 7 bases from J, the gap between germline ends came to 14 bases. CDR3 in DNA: TGTGCCAGCACCTCCGGCGGCAATGAGCAGTACTTC. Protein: CASTSGGNEQYF.

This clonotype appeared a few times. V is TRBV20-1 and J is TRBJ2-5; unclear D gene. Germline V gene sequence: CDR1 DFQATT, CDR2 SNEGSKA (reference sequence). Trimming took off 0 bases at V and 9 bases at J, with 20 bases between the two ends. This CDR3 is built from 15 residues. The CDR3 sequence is CSARDLGVAFRAQYF. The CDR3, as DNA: TGCAGTGCTAGAGATCTCGGAGTAGCTTTTAGGGCCCAGTACTTC.

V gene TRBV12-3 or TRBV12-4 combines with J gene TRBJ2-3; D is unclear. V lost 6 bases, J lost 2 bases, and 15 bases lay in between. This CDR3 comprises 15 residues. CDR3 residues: CASRVEALSTDTQYF. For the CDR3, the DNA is TGTGCCAGCAGGGTAGAAGCGCTGTCCACAGATACGCAGTATTTT.

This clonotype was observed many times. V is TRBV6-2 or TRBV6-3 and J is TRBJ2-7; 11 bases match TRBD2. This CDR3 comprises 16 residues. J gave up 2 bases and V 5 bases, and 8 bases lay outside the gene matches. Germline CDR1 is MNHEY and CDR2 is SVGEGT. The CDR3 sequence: CASSLLGLADTYEQYF. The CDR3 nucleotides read TGTGCCAGCAGTCTACTGGGACTAGCGGATACCTACGAGCAGTACTTC.

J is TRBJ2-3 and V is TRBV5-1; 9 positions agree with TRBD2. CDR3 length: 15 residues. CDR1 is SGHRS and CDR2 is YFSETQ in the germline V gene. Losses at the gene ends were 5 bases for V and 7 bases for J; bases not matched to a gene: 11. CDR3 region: CASSSTAGGTNTQYF. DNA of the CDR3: TGCGCCAGCAGTTCGACGGCGGGGGGGACAAATACGCAGTATTTT.

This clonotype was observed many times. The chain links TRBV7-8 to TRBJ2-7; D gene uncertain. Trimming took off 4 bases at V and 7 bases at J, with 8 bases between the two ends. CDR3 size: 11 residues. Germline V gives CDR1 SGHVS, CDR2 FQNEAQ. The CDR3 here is CASSSLSEQYF. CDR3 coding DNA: TGTGCCAGCAGCTCCCTTTCAGAGCAGTACTTC.

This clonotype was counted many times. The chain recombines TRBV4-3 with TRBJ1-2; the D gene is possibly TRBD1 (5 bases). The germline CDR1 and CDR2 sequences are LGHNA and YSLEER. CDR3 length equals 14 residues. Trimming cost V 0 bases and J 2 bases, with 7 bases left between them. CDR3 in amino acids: CASSQDGGNYGYTF. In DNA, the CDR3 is TGCGCCAGCAGCCAAGATGGGGGAAACTATGGCTACACCTTC.

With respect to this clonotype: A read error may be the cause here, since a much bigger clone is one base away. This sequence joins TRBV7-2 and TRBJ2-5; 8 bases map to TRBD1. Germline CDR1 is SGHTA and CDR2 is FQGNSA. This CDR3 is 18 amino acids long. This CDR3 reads CASSLGPRTGLLQETRYF. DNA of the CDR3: TGTGCCAGCAGCTTAGGCCCCCGGACAGGGCTCCTCCAAGAGACCCGGTACTTC.

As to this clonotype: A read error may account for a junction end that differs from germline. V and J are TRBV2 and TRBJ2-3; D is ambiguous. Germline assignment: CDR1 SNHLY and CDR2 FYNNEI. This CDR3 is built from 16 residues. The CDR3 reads CTSSEWLASVVDTQYF. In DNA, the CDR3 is TGTACCAGCAGTGAATGGTTAGCATCTGTAGTCGATACGCAGTATTTT.

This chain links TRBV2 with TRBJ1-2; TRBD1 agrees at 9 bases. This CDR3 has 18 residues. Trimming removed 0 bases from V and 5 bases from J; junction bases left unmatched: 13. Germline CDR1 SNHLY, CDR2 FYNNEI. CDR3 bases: TGTGCCAGCAGTGAAGCGCTCGGGGACAGGGTTAAGCTATATGGCTACACCTTC. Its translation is CASSEALGDRVKLYGYTF.

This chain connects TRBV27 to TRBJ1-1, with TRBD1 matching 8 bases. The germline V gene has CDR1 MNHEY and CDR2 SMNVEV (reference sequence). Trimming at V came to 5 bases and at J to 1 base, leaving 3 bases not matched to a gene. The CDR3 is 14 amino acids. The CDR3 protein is CASSKGTGNTEAFF. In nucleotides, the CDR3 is TGTGCCAGCAGTAAGGGGACAGGGAACACTGAAGCTTTCTTT.

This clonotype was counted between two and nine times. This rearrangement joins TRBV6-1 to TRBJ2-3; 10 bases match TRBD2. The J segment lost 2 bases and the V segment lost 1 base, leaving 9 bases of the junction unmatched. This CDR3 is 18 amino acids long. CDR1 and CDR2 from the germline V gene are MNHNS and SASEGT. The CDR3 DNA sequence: TGTGCCAGCAGTGAAGGCACGTCAGCGGGGGGGATCACAGATACGCAGTATTTT. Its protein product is CASSEGTSAGGITDTQYF.

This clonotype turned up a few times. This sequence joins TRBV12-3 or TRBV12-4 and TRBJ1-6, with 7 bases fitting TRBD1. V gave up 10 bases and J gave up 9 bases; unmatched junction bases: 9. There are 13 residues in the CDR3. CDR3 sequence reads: CATGGGGSSPLHF. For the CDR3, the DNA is TGTGCCACCGGGGGAGGGGGCAGTTCACCCCTCCACTTT.

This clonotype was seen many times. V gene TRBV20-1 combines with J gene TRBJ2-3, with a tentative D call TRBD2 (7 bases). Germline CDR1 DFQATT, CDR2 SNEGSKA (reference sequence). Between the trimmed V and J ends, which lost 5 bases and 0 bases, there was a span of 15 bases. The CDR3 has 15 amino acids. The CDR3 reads CSAGGDTESTDTQYF. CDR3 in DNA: TGCAGTGCTGGGGGGGACACCGAGAGCACAGATACGCAGTATTTT.

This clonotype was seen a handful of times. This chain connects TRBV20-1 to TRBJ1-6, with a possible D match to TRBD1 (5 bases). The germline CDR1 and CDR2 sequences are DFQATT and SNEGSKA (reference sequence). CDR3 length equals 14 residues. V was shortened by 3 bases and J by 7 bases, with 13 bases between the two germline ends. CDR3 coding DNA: TGCAGTGCTAGCGGCGGGACGGTCAATTCACCCCTCCACTTT. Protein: CSASGGTVNSPLHF.

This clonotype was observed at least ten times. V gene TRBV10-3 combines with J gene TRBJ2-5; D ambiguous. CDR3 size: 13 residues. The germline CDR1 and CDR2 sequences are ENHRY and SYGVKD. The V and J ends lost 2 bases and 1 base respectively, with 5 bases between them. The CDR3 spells CAISEGRQETQYF. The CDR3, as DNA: TGTGCCATCAGTGAGGGCCGCCAAGAGACCCAGTACTTC.

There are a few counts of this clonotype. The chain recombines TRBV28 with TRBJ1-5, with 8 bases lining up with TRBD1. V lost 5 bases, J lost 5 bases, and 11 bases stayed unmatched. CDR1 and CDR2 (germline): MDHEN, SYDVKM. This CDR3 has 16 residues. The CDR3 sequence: CASSILGQGRHQPQHF. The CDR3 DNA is TGTGCCAGCAGTATCCTCGGACAGGGTCGGCATCAGCCCCAGCATTTT.

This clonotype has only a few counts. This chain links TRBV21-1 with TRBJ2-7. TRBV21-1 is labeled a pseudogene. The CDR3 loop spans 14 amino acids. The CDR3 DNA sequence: TGTGCCAGCAGCAAAGAGACGGAACCCTACGAGCAGTACTTC. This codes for CASSKETEPYEQYF.

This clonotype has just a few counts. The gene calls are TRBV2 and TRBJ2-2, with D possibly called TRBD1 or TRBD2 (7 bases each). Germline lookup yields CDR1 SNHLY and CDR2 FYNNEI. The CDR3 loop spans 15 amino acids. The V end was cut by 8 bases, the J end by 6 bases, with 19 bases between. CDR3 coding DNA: TGTGCCAGCGCAGAGACAGGGAGGGGTGCCGGGGAGCTGTTTTTT. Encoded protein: CASAETGRGAGELFF. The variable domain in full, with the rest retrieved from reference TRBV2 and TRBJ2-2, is EPEVTQTPSHQVTQMGQEVILRCVPISNHLYFYWYRQILGQKVEFLVSFYNNEISEKSEIFDDQFSVERPDGSNFTLKIRSTKLEDSAMYFCASAETGRGAGELFFGEGSRLTVL.

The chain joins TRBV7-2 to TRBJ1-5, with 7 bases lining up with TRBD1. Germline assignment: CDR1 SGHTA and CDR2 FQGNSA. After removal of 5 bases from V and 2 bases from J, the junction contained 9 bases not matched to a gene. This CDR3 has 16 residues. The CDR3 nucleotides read TGTGCCAGCAGCCCCCAGACAGGGCAGGGCAATCAGCCCCAGCATTTT. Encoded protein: CASSPQTGQGNQPQHF.

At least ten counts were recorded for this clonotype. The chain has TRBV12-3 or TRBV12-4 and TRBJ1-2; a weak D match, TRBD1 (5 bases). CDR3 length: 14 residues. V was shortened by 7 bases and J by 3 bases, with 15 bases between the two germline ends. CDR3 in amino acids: CASIRGGTDYGYTF. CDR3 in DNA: TGTGCCAGCATCCGGGGTGGGACCGACTATGGCTACACCTTC.

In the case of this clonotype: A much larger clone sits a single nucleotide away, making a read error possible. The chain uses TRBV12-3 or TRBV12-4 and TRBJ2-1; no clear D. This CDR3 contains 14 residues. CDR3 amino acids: CASRLEFSYNVQFF. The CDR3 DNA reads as TGTGCCAGCAGGCTAGAGTTCTCCTACAATGTGCAGTTCTTC.

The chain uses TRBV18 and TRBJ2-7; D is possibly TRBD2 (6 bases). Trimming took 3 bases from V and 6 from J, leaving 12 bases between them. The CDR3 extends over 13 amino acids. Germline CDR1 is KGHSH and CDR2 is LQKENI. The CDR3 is CASSPLGGAEQYF. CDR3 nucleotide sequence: TGTGCCAGCTCACCTTTGGGGGGAGCCGAGCAGTACTTC.